This T cell receptor beta chain was obtained from a study of blood T cell repertoires in COVID-19. CDR1 is LGHNT and CDR2 is FRNRAP in the germline V gene. This CDR3 is built from 15 residues. J lost 4 bases, V lost 5 bases, and 10 bases had no gene match. Method: immunoSEQ multiplex PCR; TCRdb's copy keeps in-frame clones and lacks some. The table records some 200,000 clones, roughly 90% of them present only once. Specimen: PBMCs or T cells enriched from blood (not recorded which). The source is a woman aged 30 to 39 who had recovered from COVID-19. This rearrangement joins TRBV12-5 to TRBJ1-2; 7 bases match TRBD1. For the CDR3, the DNA is TGTGCTAGTGGTCCCCCCGGGACAGCAAGCTATGGCTACACCTTC. It translates to CASGPPGTASYGYTF.